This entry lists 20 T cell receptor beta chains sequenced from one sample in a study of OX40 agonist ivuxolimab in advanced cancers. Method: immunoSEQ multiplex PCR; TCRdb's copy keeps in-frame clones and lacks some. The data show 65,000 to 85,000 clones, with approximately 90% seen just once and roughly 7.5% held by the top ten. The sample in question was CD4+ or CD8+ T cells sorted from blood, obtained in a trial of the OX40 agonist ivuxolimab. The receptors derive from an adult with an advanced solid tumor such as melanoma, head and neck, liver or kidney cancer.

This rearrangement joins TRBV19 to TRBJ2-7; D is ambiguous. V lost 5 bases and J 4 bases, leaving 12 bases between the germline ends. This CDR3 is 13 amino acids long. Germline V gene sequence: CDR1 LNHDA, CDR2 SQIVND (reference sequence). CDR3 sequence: CASSAVSEYEQYF. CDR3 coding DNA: TGTGCCAGTAGTGCCGTCTCGGAGTACGAGCAGTACTTC.

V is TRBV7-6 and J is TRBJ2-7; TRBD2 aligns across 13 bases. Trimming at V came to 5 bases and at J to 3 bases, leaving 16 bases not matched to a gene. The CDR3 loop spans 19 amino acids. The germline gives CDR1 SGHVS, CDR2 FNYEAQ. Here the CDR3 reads CASSPWTSGGPPSNYEQYF. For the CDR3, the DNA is TGTGCCAGCAGCCCATGGACTAGCGGGGGCCCCCCCTCGAACTACGAGCAGTACTTC.

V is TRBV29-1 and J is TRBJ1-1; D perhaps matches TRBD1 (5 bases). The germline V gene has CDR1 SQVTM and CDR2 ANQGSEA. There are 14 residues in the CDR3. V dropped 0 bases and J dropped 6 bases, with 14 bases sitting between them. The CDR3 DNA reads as TGCAGCGTTGAAGATAGTGGCAGGGAGGCTGAAGCTTTCTTT. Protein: CSVEDSGREAEAFF.

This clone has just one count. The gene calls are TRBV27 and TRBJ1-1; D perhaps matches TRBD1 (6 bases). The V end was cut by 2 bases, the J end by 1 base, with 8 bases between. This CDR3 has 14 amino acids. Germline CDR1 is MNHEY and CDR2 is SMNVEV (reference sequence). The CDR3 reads CASSLTRGNTEAFF. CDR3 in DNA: TGTGCCAGCAGTTTAACCAGGGGGAACACTGAAGCTTTCTTT.

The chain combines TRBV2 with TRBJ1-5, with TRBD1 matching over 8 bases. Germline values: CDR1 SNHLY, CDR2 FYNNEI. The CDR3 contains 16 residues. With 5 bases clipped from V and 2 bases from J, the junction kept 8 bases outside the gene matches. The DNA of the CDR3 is TGTGCCAGCAGTTTAACAGGGGGGCTTGGCAATCAGCCCCAGCATTTT. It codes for CASSLTGGLGNQPQHF.

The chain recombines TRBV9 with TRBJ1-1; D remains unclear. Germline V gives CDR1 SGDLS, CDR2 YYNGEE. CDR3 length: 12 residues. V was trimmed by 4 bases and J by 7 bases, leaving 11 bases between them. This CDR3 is CASSTRAGEAFF. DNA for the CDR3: TGTGCCAGCAGCACTAGGGCAGGTGAAGCTTTCTTT.

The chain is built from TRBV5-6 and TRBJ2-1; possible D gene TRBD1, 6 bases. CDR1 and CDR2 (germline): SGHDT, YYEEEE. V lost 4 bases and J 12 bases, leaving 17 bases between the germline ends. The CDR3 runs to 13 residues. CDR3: CASSRVGAGGQFF. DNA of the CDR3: TGTGCCAGCAGCCGGGTGGGGGCTGGGGGGCAGTTCTTC.

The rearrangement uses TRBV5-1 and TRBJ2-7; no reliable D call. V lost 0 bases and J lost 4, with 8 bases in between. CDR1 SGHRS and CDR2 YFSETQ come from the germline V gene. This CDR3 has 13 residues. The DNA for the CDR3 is TGCGCCAGCAGCTTGGCCTCTGTTTACGAGCAGTACTTC. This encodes CASSLASVYEQYF.

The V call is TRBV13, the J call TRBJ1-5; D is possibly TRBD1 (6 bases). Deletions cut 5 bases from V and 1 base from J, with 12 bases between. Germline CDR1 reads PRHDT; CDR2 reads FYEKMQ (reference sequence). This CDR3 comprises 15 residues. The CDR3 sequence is CASSKQGWSNQPQHF. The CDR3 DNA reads TGTGCCAGCAGCAAACAGGGTTGGAGCAATCAGCCCCAGCATTTT.

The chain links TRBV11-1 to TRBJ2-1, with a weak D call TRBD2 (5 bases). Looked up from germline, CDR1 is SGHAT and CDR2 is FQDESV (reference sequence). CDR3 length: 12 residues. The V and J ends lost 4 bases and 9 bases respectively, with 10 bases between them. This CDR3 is CASSSIGGEQFF. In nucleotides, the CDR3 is TGTGCCAGCAGCTCCATAGGAGGTGAGCAGTTCTTC.

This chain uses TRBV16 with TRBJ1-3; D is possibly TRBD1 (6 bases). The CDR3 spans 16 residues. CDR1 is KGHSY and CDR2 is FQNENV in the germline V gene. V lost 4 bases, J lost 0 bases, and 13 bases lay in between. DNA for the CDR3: TGTGCCAGCAGCCCTCAACAGGGAAACTCTGGAAACACCATATATTTT. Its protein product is CASSPQQGNSGNTIYF.

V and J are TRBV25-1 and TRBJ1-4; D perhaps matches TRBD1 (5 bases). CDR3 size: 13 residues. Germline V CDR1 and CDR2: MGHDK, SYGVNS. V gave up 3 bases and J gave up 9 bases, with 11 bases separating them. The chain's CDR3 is CASSEGRDKKLFF. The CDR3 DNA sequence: TGTGCCAGCAGTGAGGGGCGCGATAAAAAACTGTTTTTT.

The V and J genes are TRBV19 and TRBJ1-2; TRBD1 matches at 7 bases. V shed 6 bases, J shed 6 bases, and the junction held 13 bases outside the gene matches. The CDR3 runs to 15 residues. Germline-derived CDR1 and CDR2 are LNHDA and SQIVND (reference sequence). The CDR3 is CASSGQVGAGDGYTF. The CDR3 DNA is TGTGCCAGTAGCGGACAGGTTGGAGCAGGGGATGGCTACACCTTC.

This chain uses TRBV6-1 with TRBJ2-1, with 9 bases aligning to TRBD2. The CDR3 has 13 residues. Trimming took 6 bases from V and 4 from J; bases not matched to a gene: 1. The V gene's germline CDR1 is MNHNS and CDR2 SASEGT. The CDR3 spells CASRLAGYNEQFF. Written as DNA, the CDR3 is TGTGCCAGCAGGCTAGCGGGGTACAATGAGCAGTTCTTC.

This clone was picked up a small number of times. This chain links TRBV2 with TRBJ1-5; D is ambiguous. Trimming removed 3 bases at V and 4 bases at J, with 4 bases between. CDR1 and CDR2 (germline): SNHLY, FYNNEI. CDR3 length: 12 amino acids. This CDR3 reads CASSDPNQPQHF. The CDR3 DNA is TGTGCCAGCAGTGACCCGAATCAGCCCCAGCATTTT.

The CDR3 protein is CASSIGQTGEKLFF. CDR3 DNA sequence: TGTGCCAGTAGTATCGGGCAAACGGGTGAAAAACTGTTTTTT. The genes are TRBV19 and TRBJ1-4; D gene ambiguous. Per the germline V gene, CDR1 is LNHDA and CDR2 is SQIVND (reference sequence). The CDR3 sequence is 14 residues long. V lost 3 bases, J lost 7 bases, and 12 bases lay in between.

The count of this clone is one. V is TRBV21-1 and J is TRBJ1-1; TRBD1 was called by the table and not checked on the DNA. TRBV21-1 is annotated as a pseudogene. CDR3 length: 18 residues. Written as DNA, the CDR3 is TGTGCCAGCAGCAAAAAATTGGGACAGTTATCCGGGAGCACTGAAGCTTTCTTT. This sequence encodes CASSKKLGQLSGSTEAFF.

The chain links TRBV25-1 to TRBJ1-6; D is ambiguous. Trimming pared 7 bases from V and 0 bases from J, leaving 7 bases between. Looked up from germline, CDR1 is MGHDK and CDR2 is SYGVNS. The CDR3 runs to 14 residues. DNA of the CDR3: TGTGCCAGCATGAGGGACTCCTATAATTCACCCCTCCACTTT. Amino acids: CASMRDSYNSPLHF.

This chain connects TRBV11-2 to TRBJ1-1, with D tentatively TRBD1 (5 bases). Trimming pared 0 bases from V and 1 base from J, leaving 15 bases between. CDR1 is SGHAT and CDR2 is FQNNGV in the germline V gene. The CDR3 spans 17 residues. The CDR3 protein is CASSLDGQGNWNTEAFF. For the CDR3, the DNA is TGTGCCAGCAGCTTAGATGGGCAGGGCAATTGGAACACTGAAGCTTTCTTT.

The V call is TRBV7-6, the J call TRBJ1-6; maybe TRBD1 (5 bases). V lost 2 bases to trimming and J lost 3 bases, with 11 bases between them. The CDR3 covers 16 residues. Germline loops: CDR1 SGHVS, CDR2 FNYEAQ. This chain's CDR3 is CASSLTGALYNSPLHF. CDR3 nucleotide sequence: TGTGCCAGCAGCTTAACAGGCGCCCTCTATAATTCACCCCTCCACTTT.